These T cell receptor beta chains were read from a single sample in a study of OX40 agonist ivuxolimab in advanced cancers. Clones were read by immunoSEQ multiplex PCR, and TCRdb kept only the in-frame ones, dropping some. Among approximately 65,000 clones listed, 70% to 90% were seen once. This sample comprised CD4+ or CD8+ T cells sorted from blood, obtained in a trial of the OX40 agonist ivuxolimab. These receptors were collected from an adult with an advanced solid tumor such as melanoma, head and neck, liver or kidney cancer. Each CDR3 is given with its conserved first and last residue. D genes are given only for firm matches. Not every row has a clone size; where given, it reads once, few, many or a size class.

d_call	v_call	j_call	clone_size	cdr3_nt	cdr3_aa
NA	TRBV28	TRBJ2-3	NA	TGTGCCAGCAGTGTACAGGGCCGGGGGGCAGATACGCAGTATTTT	CASSVQGRGADTQYF
TRBD2	TRBV7-3	TRBJ2-7	NA	TGTGCCAGCAGCCCAGCGGGATACGAGCAGTACTTC	CASSPAGYEQYF
NA	TRBV2	TRBJ1-2	NA	TGTGCCAGCAAGGAGGCCTTGAACTATGGCTACACCTTC	CASKEALNYGYTF
NA	TRBV4-3	TRBJ2-3	NA	TGCGCCAGCAGCCCCCTCGGGAGAGATACGCAGTATTTT	CASSPLGRDTQYF
TRBD2	TRBV5-4	TRBJ2-5	NA	TGTGCCAGCAGCTTGGAGGCTAGCGGGGCACCGGGGACCCAGTACTTC	CASSLEASGAPGTQYF
NA	TRBV5-1	TRBJ2-6	NA	TGCGCCAGCAGCTTGACTGAATCCTCTGGGGCCAACGTCCTGACTTTC	CASSLTESSGANVLTF
TRBD2	TRBV30	TRBJ2-1	NA	TGTGCCTGGAAACTTTGGGCCACTAGCGGATCTAATGAGCAGTTCTTC	CAWKLWATSGSNEQFF
NA	TRBV30	TRBJ1-4	NA	TGTGCCTGGAGTTTGCCAGGGGCCCTCGGACCTAATGAAAAACTGTTTTTT	CAWSLPGALGPNEKLFF
NA	TRBV28	TRBJ2-7	NA	TGTGCCAGCAGGGGTACAGGGATCTACGAGCAGTACTTC	CASRGTGIYEQYF
NA	TRBV4-1	TRBJ1-1	NA	TGCGCCAGCAGCCCAGTGCCGAACACTGAAGCTTTCTTT	CASSPVPNTEAFF
NA	TRBV6-1	TRBJ1-5	few	TGTGCCAGCAGTGGGCAGGCGGTGAGGAATCAGCCCCAGCATTTT	CASSGQAVRNQPQHF
TRBD1	TRBV2	TRBJ2-6	NA	TGTGCCAGCAGGGGGGGGACAGGGACCGCCTCTGGGGCCAACGTCCTGACTTTC	CASRGGTGTASGANVLTF
NA	TRBV11-2	TRBJ2-5	NA	TGTGCCAGCAGCTTAGGTCTGGTCCAAGAGACCCAGTACTTC	CASSLGLVQETQYF
NA	TRBV28	TRBJ2-1	NA	TGTGCCAGCAGTAAAGCGGGTAGCTCCTACAATGAGCAGTTCTTC	CASSKAGSSYNEQFF
TRBD1	TRBV5-4	TRBJ1-1	NA	TGTGCCAGCAGCGAAGGGGGGGGGACAGGGAACACTGAAGCTTTCTTT	CASSEGGGTGNTEAFF
TRBD1	TRBV9	TRBJ2-1	many	TGTGCCCGCATGGCGGTCGAGACAGGGGAGGATGAGCAGTTCTTC	CARMAVETGEDEQFF
TRBD2	TRBV5-1	TRBJ2-7	NA	TGCGCCAGCAGCTTGGAAGCGGGAGTTCGAAACGAGCAGTACTTC	CASSLEAGVRNEQYF
NA	TRBV28	TRBJ2-1	NA	TGTGCCAGCAGTCCGTACTCTAGCGTCCGCTCCTACAATGAGCAGTTCTTC	CASSPYSSVRSYNEQFF
NA	TRBV6-5	TRBJ1-2	NA	TGTGCCAGCAGTTACATGGGGGCAAGTGGCTACACCTTC	CASSYMGASGYTF
TRBD1	TRBV28	TRBJ1-1	NA	TGTGCCAGCAGTCCTCCCGGGACAGGGAAGAATGAAGCTTTCTTT	CASSPPGTGKNEAFF
TRBD1	TRBV5-3	TRBJ1-2	NA	TGTGCCAGAAGCGGCCGGGACACAGGGGGCTATGGCTACACCTTC	CARSGRDTGGYGYTF
NA	TRBV19	TRBJ2-2	once	TGTGCCAGTAAACCCTTATCGGGAGCTGTCGGGGAGCTGTTTTTT	CASKPLSGAVGELFF
NA	TRBV6-5	TRBJ1-2	NA	TGTGCCAGCAGTGATATCGGGTATGGCTACACCTTC	CASSDIGYGYTF
NA	TRBV6-6	TRBJ1-5	NA	TGTGCCAGCAGTTGGGGGCCTTCTCAGCCCCAGCATTTT	CASSWGPSQPQHF
NA	TRBV20-1	TRBJ1-1	few	TGCAGGCCCAAGGGTCGGACTGAAGCTTTCTTT	CRPKGRTEAFF
NA	TRBV5-5	TRBJ1-2	NA	TGTGCCAGCAGCTTGCAGGGTACCTATGGCTACACCTTC	CASSLQGTYGYTF
NA	TRBV16	TRBJ2-3	once	TGTGCCAGCAGCCAACCGGAGACCGATACGCAGTATTTT	CASSQPETDTQYF
NA	TRBV7-9	TRBJ1-6	NA	TGTGCCAGCAGCTTAGCATCGGGAGTTAATTCACCCCTCCACTTT	CASSLASGVNSPLHF
TRBD2	TRBV2	TRBJ2-3	NA	TGTGCCAGCAGTGAACTAGCGGGAGACATCGATACGCAGTATTTT	CASSELAGDIDTQYF
TRBD1	TRBV5-4	TRBJ1-2	NA	TGTGCCAGCAGGTTCCGGGACAGCGCTAACTATGGCTACACCTTC	CASRFRDSANYGYTF
TRBD1	TRBV6-5	TRBJ1-5	once	TGTGCCAGCAGATCTATATCACAGGGGCCTCAGCCCCAGCATTTT	CASRSISQGPQPQHF
TRBD1	TRBV5-6	TRBJ1-2	NA	TGTGCCAGCAGCTTAGGACAGGGGGCGATCTATGGCTACACCTTC	CASSLGQGAIYGYTF
NA	TRBV2	TRBJ2-3	NA	TGTGCCAGCAGTGTGGCAAATACGCAGTATTTT	CASSVANTQYF
TRBD1	TRBV19	TRBJ1-1	few	TGTGCCAGTAGTCCCGGACAGGGAATGACTGAAGCTTTCTTT	CASSPGQGMTEAFF
TRBD2	TRBV2	TRBJ2-5	NA	TGTGCCAGCAGCCGGGACTACCTCCAAGAGACCCAGTACTTC	CASSRDYLQETQYF
NA	TRBV6-1	TRBJ2-5	NA	TGTGCCAGCAGTGAACAGATTGAGACCCAGTACTTC	CASSEQIETQYF
TRBD2	TRBV5-6	TRBJ2-7	NA	TGTGCCAGCAGCTTGGGTCGGGCAGGGAGGGTCAGCGAGCAGTACTTC	CASSLGRAGRVSEQYF
NA	TRBV4-2	TRBJ2-7	NA	TGTGCCAGCAGCCAGTCTAGCGCCAGGAGCTCCTACGAGCAGTACTTC	CASSQSSARSSYEQYF
NA	TRBV9	TRBJ2-2	NA	TGTGCCAGCAGCGTAGATCTTCCCTCACGGTACACCGGGGAGCTGTTTTTT	CASSVDLPSRYTGELFF
NA	TRBV28	TRBJ1-5	NA	TGTGCCAGCAGCATGGGGGGCAGGCCGATTGCGTATCAGCCCCAGCATTTT	CASSMGGRPIAYQPQHF
NA	TRBV9	TRBJ2-2	NA	TGTGCCAGCAGCGTACACTCGGGGGTGCCCGGGGAGCTGTTTTTT	CASSVHSGVPGELFF
NA	TRBV7-3	TRBJ1-1	once	TGTGCCAGCAGCCCCTGGGCAGACACTGAAGCTTTCTTT	CASSPWADTEAFF
NA	TRBV6-4	TRBJ1-6	NA	TGTGCCAGCAGTAGTACGGATTCCTATAATTCACCCCTCCACTTT	CASSSTDSYNSPLHF
NA	TRBV6-6	TRBJ2-7	NA	TGTGCCAGCAGCCGGGACACAATATACGAGCAGTACTTC	CASSRDTIYEQYF
NA	TRBV11-2	TRBJ2-3	NA	TGTGCCAGCAGCTTAACGCGATCCACAGATACGCAGTATTTT	CASSLTRSTDTQYF
NA	TRBV7-7	TRBJ2-1	NA	TGTGCCAGCAGCTTCAACATCTACAATGAGCAGTTCTTC	CASSFNIYNEQFF
TRBD2	TRBV5-4	TRBJ2-5	NA	TGTGCCAGCAGCTTGGTAGCGGGAGGAGGCGAGACCCAGTACTTC	CASSLVAGGGETQYF
TRBD1	TRBV11-3	TRBJ1-1	NA	TGTGCCAGCAGCGTTACAGGGGGTTACACTGAAGCTTTCTTT	CASSVTGGYTEAFF
NA	TRBV7-2	TRBJ1-1	once	TGTGCCAGCAGCTTCGGGGGCGGGAACACTGAAGCTTTCTTT	CASSFGGGNTEAFF
NA	TRBV30	TRBJ2-7	NA	TGTGCCTGGGTTGGAGGTGGCGTCGAGCAGTACTTC	CAWVGGGVEQYF
TRBD2	TRBV27	TRBJ2-3	few	TGTGCCAGCAGCCGCTCGAGCGGGAGTACAGGAGTAACCGATACGCAGTATTTT	CASSRSSGSTGVTDTQYF
NA	TRBV6-1	TRBJ2-2	NA	TGTGCCTCCGTCCAGGACCCGAACACCGGGGAGCTGTTTTTT	CASVQDPNTGELFF